Each of the 15 T cell receptor beta chains below was sequenced from the same sample in a study of shared clonotypes between healthy human individuals. TCRdb's table, derived via immunoSEQ multiplex PCR, lists solely in-frame clones and lacks some. The sample records about 2 million clones, over 85% being singletons. CD45RO-negative, CCR7-selected cells formed the naive CD8 fraction, which excluded terminally differentiated effector memory CD45RA+ cells. Material for sequencing was naive CD8+ T cells sorted from blood. The receptors here all came from a man between 18 and 35 years old in good health.

The genes are TRBV27 and TRBJ2-1; 9 bases align to TRBD2. Germline values: CDR1 MNHEY, CDR2 SMNVEV (reference sequence). CDR3 length: 15 amino acids. V gave up 7 bases and J gave up 4 bases; unmatched junction bases: 8. The CDR3 DNA reads TGTGCCAGCACCTTAGCGGGAGAAGGGTACAATGAGCAGTTCTTC. Encoded protein: CASTLAGEGYNEQFF.

The V gene is TRBV11-2, the J gene TRBJ2-2, with D hard to call. The length of the CDR3 is 12 residues. V was clipped by 5 bases and J by 7 bases, with 8 bases between them. The germline V gene has CDR1 SGHAT and CDR2 FQNNGV. CDR3 amino acids: CASSNRHGELFF. In nucleotides, the CDR3 is TGTGCCAGCAGCAACCGACACGGGGAGCTGTTTTTT.

V and J are TRBV27 and TRBJ1-4; possibly TRBD1 for D (6 bases). The CDR3 sequence is 14 residues long. The V end lost 8 bases, the J end lost 8 bases, and 18 bases lay between the germline ends. In germline, CDR1 is MNHEY, CDR2 SMNVEV (reference sequence). The CDR3 here is CASGLGGIGEKLFF. The DNA for the CDR3 is TGTGCCAGCGGACTGGGGGGCATTGGAGAAAAACTGTTTTTT.

This chain uses TRBV28 with TRBJ2-1; D is possibly TRBD2 (7 bases). Germline loops: CDR1 MDHEN, CDR2 SYDVKM. This CDR3 spans 16 amino acids. Trimming removed 2 bases at V and 8 bases at J, with 19 bases between. This CDR3 reads CASSLGLSGTRDEQFF. In DNA, the CDR3 is TGTGCCAGCAGTTTAGGTTTGAGCGGGACACGGGATGAGCAGTTCTTC.

The chain combines TRBV4-3 with TRBJ2-2; D uncertain. This CDR3 has 15 residues. Germline CDR1 LGHNA, CDR2 YSLEER. V lost 5 bases to trimming and J lost 0 bases, with 10 bases between them. The CDR3 loop is CASSSSTANTGELFF. The CDR3 nucleotides read TGCGCCAGCAGCTCTAGTACTGCGAACACCGGGGAGCTGTTTTTT.

This clone was seen just once. V usage is TRBV5-6 and J usage is TRBJ1-5, with 7 bases fitting TRBD1. Germline trimming cut 1 base from V and 9 bases from J; bases unmatched to any gene: 7. The CDR3 sequence is 14 residues long. Germline V CDR1 and CDR2: SGHDT, YYEEEE. The CDR3 sequence: CASSLWDSPWPQHF. CDR3 sequence (DNA): TGTGCCAGCAGCTTGTGGGACAGTCCCTGGCCCCAGCATTTT.

The chain combines TRBV13 with TRBJ2-5, with 16 bases that match TRBD2. The CDR3 consists of 16 residues. V dropped 7 bases and J dropped 5; count of bases not matched to a gene: 7. Per germline, CDR1 PRHDT and CDR2 FYEKMQ (reference sequence). CDR3 nucleotides: TGTGCCAGCACGATCGTGGGACTAGCGGGAGGGGAGACCCAGTACTTC. Protein: CASTIVGLAGGETQYF.

To note about this clone: One end of the junction does not line up with germline, which may come from a read error. The chain employs TRBV30 and TRBJ1-2; maybe TRBD1 (6 bases). CDR3 length: 12 amino acids. CDR1 is GTSNPN and CDR2 is SVGIG in the germline V gene (reference sequence). In nucleotides, the CDR3 is TGTGCCTGGGACACGGGACACCCGCAGCCCAGCTTC. Translation: CAWDTGHPQPSF.

The rearrangement uses TRBV2 and TRBJ1-6; possible D gene TRBD1, 5 bases. CDR1 and CDR2 from the germline V gene are SNHLY and FYNNEI. The CDR3 has 13 amino acids. Trimming pared 3 bases from V and 12 bases from J, leaving 12 bases between. The CDR3 DNA is TGTGCCAGCAGTGACCCAGGGTGGAAACCCCTCCACTTT. Amino acid sequence: CASSDPGWKPLHF.

As to this clone: At one of its ends the junction is not consistent with the germline gene, which may arise from a read error. This chain joins TRBV4-3 and TRBJ2-7, with unresolved D. The CDR3 extends over 15 amino acids. The V gene's germline CDR1 is LGHNA and CDR2 YSLEER. The CDR3 loop is CASSQDVGMVGEQYF. The CDR3 DNA reads TGCGCCAGCAGTCAAGATGTAGGGATGGTGGGCGAGCAGTACTTC.

The V and J genes are TRBV6-1 and TRBJ2-7; no reliable D call. Germline V gives CDR1 MNHNS, CDR2 SASEGT. V was pared by 2 bases and J by 8 bases, with 10 bases between. There are 12 residues in the CDR3. As DNA, the CDR3 is TGTGCCAGCAGTGAAACTCCTCTCAAGCAGTACTTC. This encodes CASSETPLKQYF.

The chain uses TRBV9 and TRBJ1-1; no definite D call. The ends were cut back, 4 bases at V and 4 bases at J, with 8 bases in the middle. The CDR3 is made up of 12 amino acids. Germline lookup yields CDR1 SGDLS and CDR2 YYNGEE. CDR3 bases: TGTGCCAGCAGCTCCCGTGGCACTGAAGCTTTCTTT. This gives the protein CASSSRGTEAFF.

The genes are TRBV5-1 and TRBJ1-5; TRBD1 agrees at 7 bases. Germline V gene lookup returns CDR1 SGHRS and CDR2 YFSETQ. J lost 2 bases, V lost 4 bases, and 9 bases had no gene match. The CDR3 runs 16 residues. The DNA of the CDR3 is TGCGCCAGCAGCCTTGGGACAGAGAAGGGCAATCAGCCCCAGCATTTT. As protein: CASSLGTEKGNQPQHF.

This chain links TRBV7-9 with TRBJ1-2; 8 bases are shared with TRBD1. The CDR3 loop spans 14 amino acids. V lost 3 bases to trimming and J lost 5 bases; unmatched junction nucleotides: 5. Germline assignment: CDR1 SEHNR and CDR2 FQNEAQ (reference sequence). The DNA for the CDR3 is TGTGCCAGCAGCTTCCGGACAGGGAATTATGGCTACACCTTC. As protein: CASSFRTGNYGYTF. The full variable domain, in which reference TRBV7-9 and TRBJ1-2 provide the parts outside the CDR3, is DTGVSQNPRHKITKRGQNVTFRCDPISEHNRLYWYRQTLGQGPEFLTYFQNEAQLEKSRLLSDRFSAERPKGSFSTLEIQRTEQGDSAMYLCASSFRTGNYGYTFGSGTRLTVV.

The J gene is TRBJ1-2, the V gene TRBV4-1, with D perhaps matching TRBD1 (6 bases). V was pared by 4 bases and J by 4 bases, with 13 bases between. From germline, CDR1 is MGHRA and CDR2 YSYEKL. The CDR3 is made up of 14 amino acids. The CDR3 nucleotides read TGCGCCAGCAGCCGAAACAGGGACACCTATGGCTACACCTTC. This encodes CASSRNRDTYGYTF.